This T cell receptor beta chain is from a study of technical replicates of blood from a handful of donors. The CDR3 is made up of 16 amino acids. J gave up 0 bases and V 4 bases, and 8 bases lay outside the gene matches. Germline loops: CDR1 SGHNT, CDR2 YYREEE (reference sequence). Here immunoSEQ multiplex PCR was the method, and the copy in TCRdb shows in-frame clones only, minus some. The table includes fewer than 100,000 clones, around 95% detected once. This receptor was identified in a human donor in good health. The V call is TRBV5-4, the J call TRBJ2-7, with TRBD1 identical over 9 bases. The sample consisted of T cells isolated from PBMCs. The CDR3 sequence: CASSLTGTGISYEQYF. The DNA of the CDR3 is TGTGCCAGCAGCCTAACCGGGACAGGGATCTCCTACGAGCAGTACTTC.